This T cell receptor (beta chain) was sequenced during a study of blood T cell repertoires in COVID-19 (TCRdb year 2020). With respect to the entire study: Samples covering the acute and convalescent phases of COVID-19 were provided by collaborators in the United States, Italy and Spain. The dataset comprised deeply sampled blood TCRbeta repertoires from subjects exposed to, actively infected with, or recovered from COVID-19. Where available, HLA class I and class II types were obtained from metadata supplied by the sample provider rather than from assay-based typing. The samples were drawn from two sources: the first 160 participants of the ongoing ImmuneRACE study, and 1,000 to 1,500 subjects contributed by 6 global collaborators. The repertoires were released in a freely available public database intended as a resource for research on the immune response to SARS-CoV-2. The material from the prospective study consisted of cDNA or gDNA derived from T cells, B-cell-depleted T cells, or PBMCs. Sample metadata almost always included a de-identified subject ID, COVID-19 status, age in years and sex.

General study outcomes and caveats: How much clinical and demographic metadata was included differed by source and by participant, and the metadata was provided uncurated.

At one collaborating source in Seattle, patients were enrolled during active infection and were followed longitudinally through the course of disease. Whole blood was collected in K2EDTA tubes by collaborating institutions according to the institutions' own protocols. Collaborator samples were shipped for TCRbeta analysis as frozen whole blood, isolated PBMCs, or DNA extracted from either sample type. With respect to this clone: Its specific antigen is unknown. No much larger clone exists at a distance of one base, and base qualities are not known.

The immunoSEQ Assay, a bias-controlled multiplex PCR, was used to amplify TCRbeta CDR3 regions from genomic DNA. The paper's processing steps were these. The number of nucleated cells in each sample was estimated by amplification of reference gene primers within the assay. To quantify the absolute abundance of each unique TCRbeta CDR3 rearrangement, sequence reads were collapsed and filtered. For each sample, productive Simpson clonality was calculated as the square root of Simpson's diversity index over productive rearrangements. Sourced from immuneACCESS, this table was stored by TCRdb with only in-frame sequences that have V and J called. A share of the clones is absent; for the studies checked, an unresolved V gene accounts for under half, and the remainder has no known explanation. The V and J calls and clone size come from that table; D and trimming were worked out from the DNA. This sample comprises about 130,000 clones, around 79% of them detected only once. The ten largest make up 5% of the sample.

V is cut by 5 bases and J by 6 bases, and the space between the germline ends is 10 bases. CDR1 and CDR2 (MNHEY, SVGEGT) derive from the germline V gene. Inclusive of the bounding cysteine and phenylalanine, the CDR3 is 13 residues long. Just CDR3 DNA is preserved here, 39 bases in frame from base 1. Sequenced material: peripheral blood. The TCR comes from an older woman with COVID-19, enrolled during active disease. The rearrangement combines TRBV6-2 or TRBV6-3 with TRBJ2-2; D gene: possibly TRBD1, on 6 matching bases. The nucleotide sequence is given as TGTGCCAGCAGTAAGGGGGAATCCGGGGAGCTGTTTTTT. This sequence encodes CASSKGESGELFF.